The 9 T cell receptor beta chains presented below share a single source sample, sequenced in a study of identifying expanded T cells in peripheral blood. Produced via immunoSEQ multiplex PCR; TCRdb's table is partial and in-frame only. The repertoire holds some 72,000 clones, roughly nine tenths seen once, with about 3.3% in the top ten. Sequencing input: blood. The source is a person between 18 and 75 years old in good health.

This chain joins TRBV11-2 and TRBJ1-1; D unclear. Germline CDR1 SGHAT, CDR2 FQNNGV. The CDR3 runs to 13 residues. Trimming cost V 3 bases and J 6 bases, with 11 bases left between them. CDR3 sequence reads: CASSFLGRSEAFF. The CDR3 DNA sequence: TGTGCCAGCAGCTTCCTGGGGAGGTCTGAAGCTTTCTTT.

This clone was detected only once. This chain connects TRBV2 to TRBJ1-1; D uncertain. The germline gives CDR1 SNHLY, CDR2 FYNNEI. The V gene lost 8 bases and the J gene lost 0 bases, with 10 bases spanning the gap. The CDR3 totals 13 residues. The CDR3 spells CASGKALNTEAFF. CDR3 nucleotides: TGTGCCAGCGGGAAAGCACTGAACACTGAAGCTTTCTTT.

DNA of the CDR3: TGTGCCAGCAGCTTCGACGGATACAATGAGCAGTTCTTC. Translated, it gives CASSFDGYNEQFF. The chain links TRBV11-3 to TRBJ2-1; D remains unclear. This CDR3 has 13 amino acids. Per germline, CDR1 SGHNT and CDR2 YENEEA. The V and J ends lost 3 bases and 4 bases respectively, with 7 bases between them.

The J gene is TRBJ1-6, the V gene TRBV6-4, with 7 bases fitting TRBD1. This CDR3 region has 13 residues. Looked up from germline, CDR1 is MRHNA and CDR2 is SNTAGT. After removal of 6 bases from V and 7 bases from J, the junction contained 3 bases not matched to a gene. The CDR3 bases are TGTGCCAGCAGCGCGACAGGGAATTCACCCCTCCACTTT. Protein sequence: CASSATGNSPLHF.

V and J are TRBV7-2 and TRBJ2-7, with D perhaps matching TRBD1 (5 bases). The V gene lost 1 base and the J gene lost 5 bases, with 9 bases spanning the gap. In germline, CDR1 is SGHTA, CDR2 FQGNSA. This CDR3 has 13 residues. The CDR3 sequence is CASSLEVDNEQYF. CDR3 in DNA: TGTGCCAGCAGCTTAGAAGTGGACAACGAGCAGTACTTC.

The rearrangement uses TRBV13 and TRBJ2-7, with 11 bases lining up with TRBD1. CDR1 PRHDT and CDR2 FYEKMQ come from the germline V gene (reference sequence). Trimming took 5 bases from V and 1 from J; bases not matched to a gene: 1. The length of the CDR3 is 14 residues. CDR3 nucleotides: TGTGCCAGCAGCGGGGACAGGGGGTCCTACGAGCAGTACTTC. It yields the protein CASSGDRGSYEQYF.

The chain joins TRBV7-8 to TRBJ2-3, with 7 bases identical to TRBD2. With 2 bases clipped from V and 6 bases from J, the junction kept 5 bases outside the gene matches. CDR3 size: 14 residues. Looked up from germline, CDR1 is SGHVS and CDR2 is FQNEAQ. CDR3 amino acids: CASSLKGRADTQYF. CDR3 in DNA: TGTGCCAGCAGCTTAAAAGGGAGGGCTGATACGCAGTATTTT. The variable domain in full, with the rest retrieved from reference TRBV7-8 and TRBJ2-3, is GAGVSQSPRYKVAKRGQDVALRCDPISGHVSLFWYQQALGQGPEFLTYFQNEAQLDKSGLPSDRFFAERPEGSVSTLKIQRTQQEDSAVYLCASSLKGRADTQYFGPGTRLTVL.

The chain uses TRBV7-2 and TRBJ2-7; D might be TRBD1 (5 bases). V was clipped by 5 bases and J by 0 bases, with 20 bases between them. Germline CDR1 is SGHTA and CDR2 is FQGNSA. The CDR3 has 17 residues. CDR3 DNA: TGTGCCAGCAGCGCCGGTGTAAGGGGCCGGAGCTCCTACGAGCAGTACTTC. Translating gives CASSAGVRGRSSYEQYF.

This clone has only one observation. This chain uses TRBV6-5 with TRBJ2-5; D gene uncertain. This CDR3 spans 14 amino acids. V gave up 0 bases and J gave up 7 bases, with 12 bases separating them. Germline V gene data show CDR1 as MNHEY and CDR2 as SVGAGI. The CDR3 sequence is CASSYSRTVGTQYF. CDR3 nucleotides: TGTGCCAGCAGTTACTCGAGAACGGTGGGGACCCAGTACTTC.